This T cell receptor (beta chain) was profiled in a study of blood T cell repertoires in COVID-19. Whole-study context: Samples taken during acute and convalescent COVID-19 were collected in the United States, Italy and Spain. PBMCs, B-cell-depleted T cells, or T cells were the source of the cDNA or gDNA that made up the material.

The junction had 0 bases not matched to a gene; V was cut back by 7 bases and J by 3 bases. The germline CDR1 and CDR2 sequences are SEHNR and FQNEAQ (reference sequence). This CDR3 spans 11 amino acids. In the source study's methods: From reference gene primer amplification, estimates of nucleated cell counts were derived. TCRdb's table, derived via immunoSEQ multiplex PCR, lists solely in-frame clones and lacks some. From that table come the V and J calls and clone size; the DNA was used to work out D and trimming. Of hundreds of thousands of clones detected, roughly 85% appear once; the ten largest clones hold approximately 5.1%.

This sequence joins TRBV7-9 and TRBJ2-7, with TRBD2 matching 7 bases. Sequencing was done on a sample of peripheral blood. This clonotype was sampled from a man aged 50 to 59 with active or convalescent COVID-19. The CDR3 region is CASTSGYEQYF. As DNA, the CDR3 is TGTGCCAGCACTAGCGGCTACGAGCAGTACTTC.